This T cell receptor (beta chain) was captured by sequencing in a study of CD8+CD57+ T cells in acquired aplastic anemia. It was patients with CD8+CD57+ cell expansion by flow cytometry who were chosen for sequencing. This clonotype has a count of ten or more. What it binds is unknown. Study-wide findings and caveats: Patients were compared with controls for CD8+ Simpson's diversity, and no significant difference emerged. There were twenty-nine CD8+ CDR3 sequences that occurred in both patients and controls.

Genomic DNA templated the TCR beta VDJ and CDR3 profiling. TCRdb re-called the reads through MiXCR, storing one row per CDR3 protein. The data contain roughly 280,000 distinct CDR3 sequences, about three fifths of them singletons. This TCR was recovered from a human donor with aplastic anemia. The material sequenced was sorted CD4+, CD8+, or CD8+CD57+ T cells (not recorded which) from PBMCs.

CDR3 nucleotide sequence: TGTGCCAGCTCCATCCCGTCTAGCGGGGGGGCGGTTTTGGAGACCCAGTACTTC. It encodes CASSIPSSGGAVLETQYF. The genes are TRBV2 and TRBJ2-5, with TRBD2 identical over 12 bases. The length of the CDR3 is 18 residues. Germline V CDR1 and CDR2: SNHLY, FYNNEI. V was clipped by 8 bases and J by 5 bases; unmatched bases: 18.